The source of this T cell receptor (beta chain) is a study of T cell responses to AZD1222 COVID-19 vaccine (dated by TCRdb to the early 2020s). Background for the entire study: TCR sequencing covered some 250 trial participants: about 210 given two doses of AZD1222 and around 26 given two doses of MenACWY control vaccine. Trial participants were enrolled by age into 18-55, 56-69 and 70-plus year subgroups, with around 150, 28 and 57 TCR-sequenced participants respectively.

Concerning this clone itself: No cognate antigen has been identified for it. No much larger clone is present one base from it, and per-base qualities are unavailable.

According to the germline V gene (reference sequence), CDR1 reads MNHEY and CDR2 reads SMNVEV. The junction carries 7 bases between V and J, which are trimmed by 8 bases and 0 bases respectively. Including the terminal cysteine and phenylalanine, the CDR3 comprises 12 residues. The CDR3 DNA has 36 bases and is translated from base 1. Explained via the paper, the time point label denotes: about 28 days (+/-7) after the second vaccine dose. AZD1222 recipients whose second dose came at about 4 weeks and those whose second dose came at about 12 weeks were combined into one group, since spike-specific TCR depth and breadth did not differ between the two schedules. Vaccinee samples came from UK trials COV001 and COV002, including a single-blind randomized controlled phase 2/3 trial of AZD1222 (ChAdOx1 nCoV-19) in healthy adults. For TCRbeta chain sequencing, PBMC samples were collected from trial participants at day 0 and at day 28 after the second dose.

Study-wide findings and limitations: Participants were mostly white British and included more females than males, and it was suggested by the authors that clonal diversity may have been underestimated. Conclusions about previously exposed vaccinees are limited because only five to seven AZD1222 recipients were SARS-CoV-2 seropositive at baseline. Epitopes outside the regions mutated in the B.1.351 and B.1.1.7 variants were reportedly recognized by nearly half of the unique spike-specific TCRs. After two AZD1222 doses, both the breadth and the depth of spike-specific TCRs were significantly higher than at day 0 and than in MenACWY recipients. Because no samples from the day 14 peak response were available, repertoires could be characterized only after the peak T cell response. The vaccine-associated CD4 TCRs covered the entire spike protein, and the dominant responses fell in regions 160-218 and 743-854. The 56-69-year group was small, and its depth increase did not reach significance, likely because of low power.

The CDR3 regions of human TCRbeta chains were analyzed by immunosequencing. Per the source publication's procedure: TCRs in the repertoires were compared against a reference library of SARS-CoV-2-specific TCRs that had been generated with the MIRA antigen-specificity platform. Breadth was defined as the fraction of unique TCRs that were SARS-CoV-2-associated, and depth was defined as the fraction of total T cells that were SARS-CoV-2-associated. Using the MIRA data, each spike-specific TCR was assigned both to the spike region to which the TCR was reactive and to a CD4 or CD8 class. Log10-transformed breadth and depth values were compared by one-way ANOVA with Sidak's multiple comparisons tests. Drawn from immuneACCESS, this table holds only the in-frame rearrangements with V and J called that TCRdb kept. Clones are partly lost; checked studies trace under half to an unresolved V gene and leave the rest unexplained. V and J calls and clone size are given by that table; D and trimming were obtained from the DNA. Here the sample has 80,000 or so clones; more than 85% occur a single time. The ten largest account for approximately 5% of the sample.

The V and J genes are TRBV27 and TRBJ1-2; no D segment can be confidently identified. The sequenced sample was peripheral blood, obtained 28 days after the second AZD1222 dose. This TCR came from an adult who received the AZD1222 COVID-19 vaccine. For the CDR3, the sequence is CASHAANYGYTF. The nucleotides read TGTGCCAGCCACGCGGCTAACTATGGCTACACCTTC.